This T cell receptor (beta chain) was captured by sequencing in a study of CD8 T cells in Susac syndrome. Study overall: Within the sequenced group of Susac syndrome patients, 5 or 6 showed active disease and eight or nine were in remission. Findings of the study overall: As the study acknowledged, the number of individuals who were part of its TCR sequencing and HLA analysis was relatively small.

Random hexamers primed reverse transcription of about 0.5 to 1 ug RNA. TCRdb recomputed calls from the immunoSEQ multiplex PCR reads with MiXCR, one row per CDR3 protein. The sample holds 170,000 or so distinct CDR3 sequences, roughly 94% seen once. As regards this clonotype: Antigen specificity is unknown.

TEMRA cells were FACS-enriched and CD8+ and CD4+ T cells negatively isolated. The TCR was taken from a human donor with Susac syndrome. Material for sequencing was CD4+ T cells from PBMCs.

This CDR3 is CASSYSPGTHSYEQYF. DNA for the CDR3: TGTGCCAGCAGTTACTCGCCTGGCACCCACTCCTACGAGCAGTACTTC. The chain couples TRBV6-2 or TRBV6-3 to TRBJ2-7; D is unclear. V was shortened by 0 bases and J by 0 bases, with 12 bases between the two germline ends. The CDR3 is 16 amino acids. Germline CDR1 reads MNHEY; CDR2 reads SVGEGT.